This T cell receptor (beta chain) is from a study of OX40 agonist ivuxolimab in advanced cancers. Turning to this clone: The antigen is unknown.

The CDR3 is 12 residues long. V lost 3 bases to trimming and J lost 6 bases, with 5 bases between them. CDR1 and CDR2 (germline): MNHEY, SVGAGI. TCRdb's copy holds only in-frame clones and misses some; the assay was immunoSEQ multiplex PCR. This sample yields around 61,000 clones, of which 82% are seen a single time; around 0.47% belongs to the top ten. Findings and limits, study-wide: There were also nonresponders showing low normalized T-cell clonal expansion.

The material sequenced was CD4+ or CD8+ T cells sorted from blood, taken in a trial of the OX40 agonist ivuxolimab. The rearrangement links TRBV6-5 to TRBJ2-2; D unclear. The receptor was derived from an adult with an advanced solid tumor such as melanoma, head and neck, liver or kidney cancer. The chain's CDR3 is CASSYISGELFF. The DNA for the CDR3 is TGTGCCAGCAGTTATATTTCCGGGGAGCTGTTTTTT.